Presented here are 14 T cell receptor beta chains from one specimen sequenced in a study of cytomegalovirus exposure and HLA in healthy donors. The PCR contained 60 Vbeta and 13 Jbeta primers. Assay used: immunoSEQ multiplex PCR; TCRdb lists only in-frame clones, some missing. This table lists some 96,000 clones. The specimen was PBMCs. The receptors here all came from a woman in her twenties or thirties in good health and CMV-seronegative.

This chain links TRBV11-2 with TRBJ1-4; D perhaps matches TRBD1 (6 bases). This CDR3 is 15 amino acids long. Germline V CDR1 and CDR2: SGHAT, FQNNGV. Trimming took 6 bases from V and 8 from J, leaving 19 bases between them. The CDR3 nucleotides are TGTGCCAGCAGAGGGGTAGGGGGGGCCGAAGAAAAACTGTTTTTT. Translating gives CASRGVGGAEEKLFF.

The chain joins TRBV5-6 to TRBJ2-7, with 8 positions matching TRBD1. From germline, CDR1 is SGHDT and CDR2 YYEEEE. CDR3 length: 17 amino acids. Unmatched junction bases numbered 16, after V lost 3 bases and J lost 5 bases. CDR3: CASSSFLSGTGRDEQYF. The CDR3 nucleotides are TGTGCCAGCAGCTCCTTCTTATCCGGGACAGGCCGGGACGAGCAGTACTTC. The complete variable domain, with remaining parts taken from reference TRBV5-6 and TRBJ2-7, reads DAGVTQSPTHLIKTRGQQVTLRCSPKSGHDTVSWYQQALGQGPQFIFQYYEEEERQRGNFPDRFSGHQFPNYSSELNVNALLLGDSALYLCASSSFLSGTGRDEQYFGPGTRLTVT.

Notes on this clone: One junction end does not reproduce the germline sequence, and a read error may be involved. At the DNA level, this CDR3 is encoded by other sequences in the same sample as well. CDR3 amino acids: CASSLGLVAYEQYF. Here the CDR3 DNA reads TGTGCCAGCAGCCTAGGCCTAGTAGCCTACGAGCAGTACTTC. This rearrangement joins TRBV13 to TRBJ2-7; D gene ambiguous. CDR1 PRHDT and CDR2 FYEKMQ come from the germline V gene (reference sequence). The CDR3 spans 14 residues.

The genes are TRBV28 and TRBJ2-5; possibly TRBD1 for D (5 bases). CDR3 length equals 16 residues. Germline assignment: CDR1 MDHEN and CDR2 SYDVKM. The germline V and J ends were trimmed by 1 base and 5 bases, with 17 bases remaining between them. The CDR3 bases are TGTGCCAGCAGTTTATATTTGGATGGGGCAGGGGAGACCCAGTACTTC. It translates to CASSLYLDGAGETQYF.

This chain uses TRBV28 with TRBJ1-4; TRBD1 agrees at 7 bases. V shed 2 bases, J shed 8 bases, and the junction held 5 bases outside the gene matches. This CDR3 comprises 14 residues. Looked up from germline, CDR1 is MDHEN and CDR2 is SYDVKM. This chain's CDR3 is CASSLTGALEKLFF. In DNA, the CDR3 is TGTGCCAGCAGTTTAACAGGGGCGTTGGAAAAACTGTTTTTT.

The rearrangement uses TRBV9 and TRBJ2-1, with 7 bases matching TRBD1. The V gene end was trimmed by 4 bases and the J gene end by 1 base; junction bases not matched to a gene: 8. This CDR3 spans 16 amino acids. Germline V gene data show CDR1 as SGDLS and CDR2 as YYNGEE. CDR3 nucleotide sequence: TGTGCCAGCAGCTCTTACCAGGACAGGTCCTACAATGAGCAGTTCTTC. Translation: CASSSYQDRSYNEQFF.

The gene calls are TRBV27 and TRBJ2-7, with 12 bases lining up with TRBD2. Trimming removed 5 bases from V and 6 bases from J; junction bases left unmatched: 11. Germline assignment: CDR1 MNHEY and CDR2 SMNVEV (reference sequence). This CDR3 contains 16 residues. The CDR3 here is CASSRPRLAGEVEQYF. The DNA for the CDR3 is TGTGCCAGCAGTCGGCCGCGACTAGCGGGAGAAGTCGAGCAGTACTTC.

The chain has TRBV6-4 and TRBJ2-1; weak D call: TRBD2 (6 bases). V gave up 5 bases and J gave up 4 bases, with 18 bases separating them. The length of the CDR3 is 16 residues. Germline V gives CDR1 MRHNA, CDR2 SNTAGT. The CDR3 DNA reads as TGTGCCAGCAGTACGGAAGCGGGCAACTCTTACAATGAGCAGTTCTTC. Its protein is CASSTEAGNSYNEQFF.

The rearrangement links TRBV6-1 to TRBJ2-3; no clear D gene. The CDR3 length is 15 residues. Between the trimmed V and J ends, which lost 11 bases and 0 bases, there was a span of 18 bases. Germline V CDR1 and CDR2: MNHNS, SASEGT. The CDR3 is CASQRVGTSTDTQYF. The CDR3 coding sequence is TGTGCCTCACAACGGGTGGGTACTAGCACAGATACGCAGTATTTT.

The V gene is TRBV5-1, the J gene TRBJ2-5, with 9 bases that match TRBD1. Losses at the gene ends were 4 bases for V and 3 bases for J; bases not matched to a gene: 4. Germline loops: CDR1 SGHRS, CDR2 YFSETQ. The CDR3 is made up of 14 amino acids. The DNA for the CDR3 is TGCGCCAGCAGCCGGGACAGGGTAAAAGAGACCCAGTACTTC. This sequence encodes CASSRDRVKETQYF.

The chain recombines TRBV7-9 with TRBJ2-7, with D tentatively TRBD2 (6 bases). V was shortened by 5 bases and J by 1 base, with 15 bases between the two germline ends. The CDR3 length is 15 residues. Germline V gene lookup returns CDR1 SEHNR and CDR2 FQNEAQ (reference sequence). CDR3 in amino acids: CASSPVAAGSYEQYF. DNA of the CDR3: TGTGCCAGCAGCCCGGTGGCAGCGGGTTCCTACGAGCAGTACTTC.

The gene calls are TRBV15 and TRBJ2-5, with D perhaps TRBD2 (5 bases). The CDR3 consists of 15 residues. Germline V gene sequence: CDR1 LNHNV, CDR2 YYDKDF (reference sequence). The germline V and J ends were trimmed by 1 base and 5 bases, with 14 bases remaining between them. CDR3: CATSRVTGESETQYF. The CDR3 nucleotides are TGTGCCACCAGCAGAGTCACCGGGGAATCCGAGACCCAGTACTTC.

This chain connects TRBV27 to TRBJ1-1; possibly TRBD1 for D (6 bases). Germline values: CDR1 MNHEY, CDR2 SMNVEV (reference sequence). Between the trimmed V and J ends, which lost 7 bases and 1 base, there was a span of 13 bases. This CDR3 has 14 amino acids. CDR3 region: CASTERGGNTEAFF. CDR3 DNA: TGTGCCAGCACCGAAAGGGGGGGGAACACTGAAGCTTTCTTT.

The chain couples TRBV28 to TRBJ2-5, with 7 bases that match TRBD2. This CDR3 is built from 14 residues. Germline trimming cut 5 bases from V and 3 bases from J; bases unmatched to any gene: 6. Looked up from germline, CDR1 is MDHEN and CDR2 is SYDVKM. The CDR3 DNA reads TGTGCCAGCAGTAGGGCCGCGGGGGAAGAGACCCAGTACTTC. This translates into CASSRAAGEETQYF.